The next 3 T cell receptor beta chains were all read from a single sample in a study of T cells expressing NK-cell markers. Using the 5' RACE reads, TCRdb records one entry per CDR3 protein without DNA. Its table lists about 450,000 distinct CDR3 sequences. The specimen was blood T cells: a sorted CD56 or NKG2C T cell subset, CD4+ or CD8+ T cells, or bulk PBMC T cells (not recorded which). The receptors come from a woman between 18 and 69 years old in good health.

The gene calls are TRBV7-9 and TRBJ2-3; with no DNA, the TCRdb D assignment of TRBD1 cannot be verified. This CDR3 has 14 residues. From germline, CDR1 is SEHNR and CDR2 FQNEAQ (reference sequence). CDR3: CASSFRGYTDTQYF.

V and J are TRBV7-2 and TRBJ2-1; with no DNA, the TCRdb D assignment of TRBD2 cannot be verified. CDR1 SGHTA and CDR2 FQGNSA come from the germline V gene. The CDR3 is 16 amino acids. The CDR3 sequence: CASSSEGTRSMREQFF.

This chain uses TRBV28 with TRBJ2-7; the D call of TRBD1 rests on TCRdb alone, since no DNA is present to check it. This CDR3 has 16 amino acids. Germline V gene data show CDR1 as MDHEN and CDR2 as SYDVKM. The CDR3 protein is CASTPQDRIISYEQYF. Using reference TRBV28 and TRBJ2-7 for the parts outside the CDR3, the full variable domain is DVKVTQSSRYLVKRTGEKVFLECVQDMDHENMFWYRQDPGLGLRLIYFSYDVKMKEKGDIPEGYSVSREKKERFSLILESASTNQTSMYLCASTPQDRIISYEQYFGPGTRLTVT.